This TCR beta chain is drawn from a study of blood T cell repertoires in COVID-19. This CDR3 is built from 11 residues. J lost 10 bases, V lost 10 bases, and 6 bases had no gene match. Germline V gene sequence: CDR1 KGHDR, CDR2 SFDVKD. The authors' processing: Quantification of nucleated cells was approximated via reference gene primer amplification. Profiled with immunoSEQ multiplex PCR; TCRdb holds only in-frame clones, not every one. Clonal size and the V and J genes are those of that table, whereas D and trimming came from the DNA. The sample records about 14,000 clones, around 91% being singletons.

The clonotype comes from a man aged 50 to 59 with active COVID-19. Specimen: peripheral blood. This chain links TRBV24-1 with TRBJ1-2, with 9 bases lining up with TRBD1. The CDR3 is CATEGTGTYTF. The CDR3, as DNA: TGTGCCACGGAAGGGACAGGGACCTACACCTTC.